This TCR beta chain was sequenced for a study of shared clonotypes between healthy human individuals (dated by TCRdb to about 2020). About the full investigation: Three men and a couple of women, aged 18 to 49 years, made up the cohort. Per donor, three plates each were used for CD4 naive and CD4 memory, two for CD8 naive, and one for CD8 memory. Blood TCR repertoires of about five healthy adults were deeply sequenced to estimate repertoire size and the extent of clonotype sharing between individuals. To increase sequencing depth and limit assay-specific biases, different laboratories used diverse techniques to prepare libraries and sequence TCR repertoires. Per donor, leukapheresis produced somewhere between about 0.9 and 9.5 billion PBMCs. Beyond this particular receptor, the publication reports: Sampling was restricted to blood, and TCR repertoires in tissues likely differ from the TCR repertoires found in blood. Compared with non-shared clonotypes, the clonotypes found in all four sorted-subset donors had higher generation probabilities. The genetic and exposure-history diversity represented was limited by the small number of donors. Based on pairwise subsampling, the degree of clonotype sharing among donors was expected to be affected by sequencing depth. Rarefaction of sorted-subset datasets indicated incomplete sequencing despite the large sequencing depth. Naive subsets generally had larger estimated clonotype richness than memory subsets did. When a handful of donors were compared, the shared fraction of clonotypes was around 5% for naive CD4, approximately 3.3% for naive CD8, roughly 2.5% for memory CD4, and around 0.4% for memory CD8.

Comment on this clone: Its antigen is unknown. One base away there is no much larger clone; base qualities are not given.

Healthy HIV-negative adults with no recently reported acute infections or vaccinations were included as donors. Every donor was a Caucasian adult living in Nashville, Tennessee, USA. CD4+ T cells were enriched by magnetic negative selection, after which naive cells were positively selected on CD45RA and the negative fraction was taken as the memory subset. Blood was obtained by leukapheresis, after which PBMCs were separated by Ficoll-Histopaque density gradient centrifugation and cryopreserved in liquid nitrogen vapor phase. Analytical flow cytometry was used to check the purity and quantity of every magnetically sorted T cell population. Genomic DNA was isolated from each sorted fraction and quantified by UV absorbance on a Nanodrop 2000c. TCR CDR3 regions were amplified from genomic DNA by multiplex PCR using the deep immunoSEQ assay. Genomic DNA extracted from each cell subset was distributed evenly over all wells of several immunoSEQ 96-well plates, and each plate served as one replicate. Each replicate PCR for sorted subsets received around 200 ng genomic DNA, equal to roughly 30,000 T cell genomes. Purified libraries were measured with a Qubit 3.0 fluorometer, size-checked on a Bioanalyzer 2100, and measured again with the KAPA Library Quantification kit. Every immunoSEQ 96-well plate was sequenced on a separate single-read 150-cycle Illumina NextSeq 550 flow cell. Turning to the authors' computational methods: The immunoSEQ output contained only junctional sequences without quality scores, so filtering could not match that applied to full-length reads. To assign V/J genes and CDR3, sequences were annotated using PyIR, a Python wrapper for IgBLAST v1.9, with IMGT germline references. Reads with weak V/J assignments (E-value above 1e-6), missing CDR3, stop codons, out-of-frame junctions, or ambiguous translated residues were removed. V3J clonotypes were defined as sequences sharing the same inferred V gene, J gene, and CDR3 amino acid sequence. The percentage overlap between two repertoires was calculated by dividing the number of shared unique clonotypes by the size of the smaller repertoire. RTK rarefaction, the Chao1 estimator, and Recon v2.1 estimates of unobserved clonotypes were used to assess repertoire richness. OLGA was used to compute generation probabilities for all TCRbeta clonotypes that the gDNA method yielded from a few donors. TCRdb took this table from immuneACCESS and kept in-frame rearrangements with V and J called. Such tables lack part of the clones; where checked against another copy, unresolved V genes explain under half of the gap, and the rest is unexplained. Clone size and V and J calls were adopted from that table, with D and trimming inferred from the DNA. The sample contains 1.5 million to 1.9 million clones, approximately 98% of them found a single time. About 0.42% of the sample rests with the top ten.

The sample taken for sequencing was naive CD4+ T cells sorted from blood. This specimen's cell subset or site label, per the study, means: CD45RA+ positively selected. This sequence originates from a man aged 25-45 years in good health.

The CDR3 is CASSTQGSSYEQYF. In nucleotides, the sequence is TGTGCCAGCAGCACACAGGGGAGCTCCTACGAGCAGTACTTC. The chain is assembled from TRBV7-3 and TRBJ2-7; 7 bases in the middle match TRBD1. Germline trimming amounts to 5 bases on V and 0 bases on J, with 4 as the count of junction bases outside the gene matches. CDR3 length: 14 amino acids, cysteine to phenylalanine. Of the read, only the CDR3 DNA is kept; its 42 bases are in frame from base 1. The germline V gene specifies SGHTA as CDR1 and FQGTGA as CDR2.